These 13 T cell receptor beta chains were sequenced from one sample in a study of CD8 T cells in Susac syndrome. RNA, at roughly 0.5 to 1 ug, was reverse transcribed with random hexamers. TCRdb re-called the immunoSEQ multiplex PCR reads with MiXCR, one entry per CDR3 protein. The profile covers 100,000 to 150,000 distinct CDR3 sequences, with around 75% appearing a single time and roughly 0.53% taken by the ten largest. The sequenced sample consisted of CD8+ T cells from PBMCs. The receptors derive from a human donor with multiple sclerosis.

V and J are TRBV19 and TRBJ2-1, with a possible D match to TRBD2 (7 bases). The CDR3 consists of 15 residues. V lost 3 bases to trimming and J lost 4 bases, with 13 bases between them. Germline V gene data show CDR1 as LNHDA and CDR2 as SQIVND (reference sequence). CDR3 region: CASSMKGGLYNEQFF. The CDR3 DNA reads as TGTGCCAGTAGTATGAAGGGGGGGTTATACAATGAGCAGTTCTTC.

This rearrangement joins TRBV18 to TRBJ2-3; the match to TRBD1 covers 11 bases. V shed 0 bases and J 4 bases; nucleotides not matched to a gene: 9. Germline V gene lookup returns CDR1 KGHSH and CDR2 LQKENI. The CDR3 length is 18 residues. CDR3 protein: CASSPPKGQGAGADTQYF. As DNA, the CDR3 is TGTGCCAGCTCACCACCTAAAGGACAGGGGGCTGGGGCAGATACGCAGTATTTT.

The V call is TRBV9, the J call TRBJ2-1; D assignment may be TRBD1 or TRBD2 (5 bases each). The CDR3 totals 13 residues. Per germline, CDR1 SGDLS and CDR2 YYNGEE. V was clipped by 4 bases and J by 16 bases, with 21 bases between them. The CDR3 is CASSLTSGPPLFF. The CDR3 DNA sequence: TGTGCCAGCAGCTTAACCTCGGGACCCCCACTTTTCTTC.

This chain uses TRBV11-2 with TRBJ1-2, with TRBD1 identical over 7 bases. This CDR3 contains 15 residues. J lost 4 bases, V lost 7 bases, and 12 bases had no gene match. Germline CDR1 is SGHAT and CDR2 is FQNNGV. CDR3 sequence reads: CASNLGPWDSYGYTF. For the CDR3, the DNA is TGTGCCAGCAATTTGGGACCCTGGGACAGCTATGGCTACACCTTC. The whole variable domain, remainder taken from reference TRBV11-2 and TRBJ1-2, is EAGVAQSPRYKIIEKRQSVAFWCNPISGHATLYWYQQILGQGPKLLIQFQNNGVVDDSQLPKDRFSAERLKGVDSTLKIQPAKLEDSAVYLCASNLGPWDSYGYTFGSGTRLTVV.

This chain links TRBV19 with TRBJ1-5; no firm D call. CDR1 LNHDA and CDR2 SQIVND come from the germline V gene (reference sequence). The CDR3 totals 14 residues. V was trimmed by 9 bases and J by 0 bases, leaving 12 bases between them. The DNA for the CDR3 is TGTGCCAGCGAGGCACAGCCTAGCAATCAGCCCCAGCATTTT. Protein: CASEAQPSNQPQHF.

This clonotype has just one count. The V and J genes are TRBV27 and TRBJ2-3; D not resolved. CDR1 MNHEY and CDR2 SMNVEV come from the germline V gene (reference sequence). The V gene lost 3 bases and the J gene lost 6 bases, with 13 bases spanning the gap. This CDR3 contains 14 residues. CDR3 nucleotides: TGTGCCAGCAGTTTCAAAGTGGTGGGTGATACGCAGTATTTT. It translates to CASSFKVVGDTQYF.

This clonotype has only one observation. This chain connects TRBV29-1 to TRBJ1-1; no reliable D call. Per germline, CDR1 SQVTM and CDR2 ANQGSEA. V lost 8 bases and J lost 1, with 8 bases in between. The CDR3 consists of 11 residues. CDR3 sequence: CSYGENTEAFF. DNA for the CDR3: TGCAGCTATGGGGAGAACACTGAAGCTTTCTTT.

The CDR3 DNA reads TGTGCCAGCAGGTCCCCTGAGGGCGTCACTGAAGCTTTCTTT. It translates to CASRSPEGVTEAFF. This chain uses TRBV12-3 or TRBV12-4 with TRBJ1-1; D gene ambiguous. The CDR3 totals 14 residues. Deletions cut 6 bases from V and 4 bases from J, with 15 bases between.

The chain links TRBV19 to TRBJ2-1, with D possibly matching TRBD1 (6 bases). Trimming left V 5 bases short and J 8 bases short, with 10 bases between. The CDR3 runs to 12 residues. Germline CDR1 LNHDA, CDR2 SQIVND (reference sequence). DNA of the CDR3: TGTGCCAGTAGTTCCAAGGGGGATGAGCAGTTCTTC. Protein: CASSSKGDEQFF.

CDR3 amino acids: CASSIASPDTQYF. The CDR3 coding sequence is TGTGCCAGTAGTATAGCCAGTCCAGATACGCAGTATTTT. This rearrangement joins TRBV19 to TRBJ2-3; D uncertain. Germline assignment: CDR1 LNHDA and CDR2 SQIVND (reference sequence). The CDR3 is 13 residues long. Trimming took off 1 base at V and 4 bases at J, with 6 bases between the two ends. Variable domain in full (rest from reference TRBV19 and TRBJ2-3): DGGITQSPKYLFRKEGQNVTLSCEQNLNHDAMYWYRQDPGQGLRLIYYSQIVNDFQKGDIAEGYSVSREKKESFPLTVTSAQKNPTAFYLCASSIASPDTQYFGPGTRLTVL.

The chain employs TRBV6-2 or TRBV6-3 and TRBJ2-7; no clear D gene. This CDR3 has 13 residues. Germline loops: CDR1 MNHEY, CDR2 SVGEGT. V lost 4 bases to trimming and J lost 6 bases, with 13 bases between them. The chain's CDR3 is CASSSQLLPEQYV. The CDR3 region has the DNA TGTGCCAGCAGTTCCCAGTTACTTCCCGAGCAGTACGTC.

The rearrangement links TRBV19 to TRBJ2-1, with D possibly TRBD2 on 5 matching bases. The CDR3 runs to 14 residues. The V gene's germline CDR1 is LNHDA and CDR2 SQIVND (reference sequence). V was cut by 3 bases and J by 1 base, with 7 bases left in between. The CDR3 DNA follows: TGTGCCAGTAGTATTAAGCGGTCCTACAATGAGCAGTTCTTC. Translation gives CASSIKRSYNEQFF.

The rearrangement uses TRBV6-5 and TRBJ2-3, with D perhaps TRBD1 (6 bases). From germline, CDR1 is MNHEY and CDR2 SVGAGI. The CDR3 runs to 17 residues. The ends were cut back, 0 bases at V and 1 base at J, with 14 bases in the middle. CDR3: CASSYSISSGGTDTQYF. DNA for the CDR3: TGTGCCAGCAGTTACTCGATATCGTCAGGGGGCACAGATACGCAGTATTTT.